Listed here is a single T cell receptor beta chain. V was clipped by 1 base and J by 2 bases, with 11 bases between them. Germline CDR1 and CDR2: SGHNT and YYREEE (reference sequence). The CDR3 is 15 residues long. The data originate from a study of blood T cell repertoires in COVID-19. Measured with immunoSEQ multiplex PCR; TCRdb has only the in-frame clones, and not every one. This sample has more than 200,000 clones; 65% to 85% occur once, and the top ten carry 6% to 9.5%. The material sequenced was peripheral blood. The rearrangement links TRBV5-4 to TRBJ2-3; tentatively, D is TRBD2 (5 bases). This sequence originates from a woman older than 75 with acute or convalescent COVID-19. CDR3 in DNA: TGTGCCAGCAGCTTGACCTCCGGGGTCACAGATACGCAGTATTTT. The encoded protein is CASSLTSGVTDTQYF.